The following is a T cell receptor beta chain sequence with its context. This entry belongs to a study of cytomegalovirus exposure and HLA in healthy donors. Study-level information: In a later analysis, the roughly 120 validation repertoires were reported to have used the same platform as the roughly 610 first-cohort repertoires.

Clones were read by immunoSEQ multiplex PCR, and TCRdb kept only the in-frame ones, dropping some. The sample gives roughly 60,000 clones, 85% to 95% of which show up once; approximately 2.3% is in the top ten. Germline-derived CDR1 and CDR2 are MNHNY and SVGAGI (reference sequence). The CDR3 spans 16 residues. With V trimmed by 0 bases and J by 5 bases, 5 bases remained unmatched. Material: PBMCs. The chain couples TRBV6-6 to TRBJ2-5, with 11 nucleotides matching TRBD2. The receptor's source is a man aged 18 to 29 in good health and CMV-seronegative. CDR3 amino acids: CASSYSLAGAEETQYF. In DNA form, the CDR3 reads TGTGCCAGCAGTTACTCACTAGCGGGGGCTGAGGAGACCCAGTACTTC.